The next 8 T cell receptor beta chains were all read from a single sample in a study of blood T cell repertoires in COVID-19. The data were produced by immunoSEQ multiplex PCR, yet TCRdb's version contains in-frame clones alone and is incomplete. The sample has about 76,000 clones, around 80% seen once. The sequenced sample consisted of peripheral blood. The origin of the receptors is a woman in her sixties with acute or convalescent COVID-19.

On this clone itself: Distinct nucleotide sequences in the sample also encode this CDR3. The rearrangement joins TRBV5-4 to TRBJ2-5, with 9 bases aligning to TRBD2. The germline V gene encodes CDR1 SGHNT and CDR2 YYREEE (reference sequence). Trimming took 2 bases from V and 4 from J; bases not matched to a gene: 6. This CDR3 spans 15 amino acids. The CDR3 protein is CASSLGGGAGETQYF. The CDR3 coding sequence is TGTGCCAGCAGCTTAGGCGGGGGGGCCGGAGAGACCCAGTACTTC. The complete variable domain, with remaining parts taken from reference TRBV5-4 and TRBJ2-5, reads ETGVTQSPTHLIKTRGQQVTLRCSSQSGHNTVSWYQQALGQGPQFIFQYYREEENGRGNFPPRFSGLQFPNYSSELNVNALELDDSALYLCASSLGGGAGETQYFGPGTRLLVL.

The rearrangement links TRBV6-5 to TRBJ1-5, with D possibly matching TRBD1 (5 bases). Trimming pared 7 bases from V and 5 bases from J, leaving 15 bases between. This CDR3 comprises 14 residues. Germline V CDR1 and CDR2: MNHEY, SVGAGI. The CDR3 is CASNHGGGDQPQHF. The CDR3 region has the DNA TGTGCCAGCAACCACGGTGGGGGGGATCAGCCCCAGCATTTT.

This clone was observed a single time. The V gene is TRBV7-9, the J gene TRBJ1-1; 7 bases are a match to TRBD1. The CDR3 length is 14 residues. V dropped 5 bases and J dropped 4; count of bases not matched to a gene: 7. Germline CDR1 SEHNR, CDR2 FQNEAQ (reference sequence). In DNA form, the CDR3 reads TGTGCCAGCAGCCCGGGACAGTTGGCCACTGAAGCTTTCTTT. Encoded protein: CASSPGQLATEAFF.

The chain couples TRBV5-1 to TRBJ2-2; TRBD1 matches 9 bases. This CDR3 region has 16 residues. Germline V CDR1 and CDR2: SGHRS, YFSETQ. Trimming at V came to 7 bases and at J to 5 bases, leaving 12 bases not matched to a gene. CDR3 region: CASGLVGTGKTGELFF. DNA of the CDR3: TGCGCCAGCGGTTTGGTAGGGACAGGGAAAACCGGGGAGCTGTTTTTT.

This clone was counted a few times. This chain joins TRBV2 and TRBJ2-1; TRBD1 is a possible D gene (5 bases). V was cut by 5 bases and J by 7 bases, with 15 bases left in between. Germline V gene lookup returns CDR1 SNHLY and CDR2 FYNNEI. CDR3 length: 14 amino acids. The CDR3 spells CASSSRQGRNEQFF. The CDR3 region has the DNA TGTGCCAGCAGTTCTAGGCAGGGTAGAAATGAGCAGTTCTTC.

V and J are TRBV15 and TRBJ2-1; 9 bases align to TRBD1. CDR1 is LNHNV, CDR2 YYDKDF, per germline (reference sequence). The CDR3 has 16 residues. Losses at the gene ends were 0 bases for V and 7 bases for J; bases not matched to a gene: 7. The CDR3 loop is CATSRDSGTGTNEQFF. CDR3 nucleotides: TGTGCCACCAGCAGAGATAGTGGGACAGGGACGAATGAGCAGTTCTTC.

Many counts were recorded for this clone. V usage is TRBV19 and J usage is TRBJ1-3; D is ambiguous. This CDR3 is 16 amino acids long. V was clipped by 2 bases and J by 1 base, with 12 bases between them. Germline V gene lookup returns CDR1 LNHDA and CDR2 SQIVND (reference sequence). CDR3 residues: CASSIRGLGSGNTIYF. The CDR3 region has the DNA TGTGCCAGTAGTATAAGAGGGCTTGGGTCTGGAAACACCATATATTTT.

V and J are TRBV30 and TRBJ1-5, with a possible D match to TRBD1 (5 bases). Per the germline V gene, CDR1 is GTSNPN and CDR2 is SVGIG (reference sequence). The CDR3 spans 14 residues. Trimming took off 3 bases at V and 0 bases at J, with 9 bases between the two ends. The CDR3 DNA is TGTGCCTGGAGCCAGGGACTTAGCAATCAGCCCCAGCATTTT. Protein sequence: CAWSQGLSNQPQHF.